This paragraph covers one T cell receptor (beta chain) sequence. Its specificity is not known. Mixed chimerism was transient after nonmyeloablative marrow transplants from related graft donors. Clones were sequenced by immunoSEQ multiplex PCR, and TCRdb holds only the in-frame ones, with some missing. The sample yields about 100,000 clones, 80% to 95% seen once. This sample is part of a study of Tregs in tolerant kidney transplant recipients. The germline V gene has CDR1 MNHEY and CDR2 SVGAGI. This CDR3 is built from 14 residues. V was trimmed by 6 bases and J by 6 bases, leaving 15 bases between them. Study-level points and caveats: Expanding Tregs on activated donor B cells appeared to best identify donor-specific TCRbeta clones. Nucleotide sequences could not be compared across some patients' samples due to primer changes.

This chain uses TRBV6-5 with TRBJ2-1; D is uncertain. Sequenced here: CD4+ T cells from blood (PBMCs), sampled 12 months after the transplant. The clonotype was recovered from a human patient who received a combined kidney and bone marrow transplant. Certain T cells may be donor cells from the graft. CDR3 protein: CASSSSRQSNEQFF. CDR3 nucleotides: TGTGCCAGCAGCTCCTCGCGACAATCCAATGAGCAGTTCTTC.